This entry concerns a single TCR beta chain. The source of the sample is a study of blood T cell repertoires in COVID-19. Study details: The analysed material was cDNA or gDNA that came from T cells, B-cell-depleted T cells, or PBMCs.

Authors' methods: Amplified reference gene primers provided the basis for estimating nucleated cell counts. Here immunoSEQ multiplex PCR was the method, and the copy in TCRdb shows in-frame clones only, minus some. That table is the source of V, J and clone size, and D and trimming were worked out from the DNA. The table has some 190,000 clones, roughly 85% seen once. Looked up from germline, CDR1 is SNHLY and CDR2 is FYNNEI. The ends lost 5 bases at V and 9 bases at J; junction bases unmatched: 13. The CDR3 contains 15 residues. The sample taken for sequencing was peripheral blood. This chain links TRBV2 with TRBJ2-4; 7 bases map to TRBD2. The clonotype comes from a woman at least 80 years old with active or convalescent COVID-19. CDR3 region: CASSQRGRGEGIQYF. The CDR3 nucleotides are TGTGCCAGCAGTCAACGGGGGAGGGGAGAGGGCATTCAGTACTTC.